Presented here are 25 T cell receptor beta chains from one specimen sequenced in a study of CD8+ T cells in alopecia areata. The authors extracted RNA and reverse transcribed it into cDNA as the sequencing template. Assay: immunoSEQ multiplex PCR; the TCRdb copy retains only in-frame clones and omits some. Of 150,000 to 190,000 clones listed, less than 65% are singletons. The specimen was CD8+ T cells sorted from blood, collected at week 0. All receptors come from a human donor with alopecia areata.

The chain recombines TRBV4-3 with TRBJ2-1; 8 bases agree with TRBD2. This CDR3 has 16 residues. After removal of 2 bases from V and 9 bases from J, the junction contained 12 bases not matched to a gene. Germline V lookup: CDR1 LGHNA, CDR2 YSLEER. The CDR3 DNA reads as TGCGCCAGCAGCCAAACCCGACCCGGGACTAGTCGTGAGCAGTTCTTC. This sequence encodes CASSQTRPGTSREQFF.

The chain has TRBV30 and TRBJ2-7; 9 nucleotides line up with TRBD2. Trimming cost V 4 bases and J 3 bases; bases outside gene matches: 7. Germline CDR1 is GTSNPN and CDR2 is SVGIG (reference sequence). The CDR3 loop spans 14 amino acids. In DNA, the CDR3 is TGTGCCTGGACGGAGCGGGGGGAAGGCTACGAGCAGTACTTC. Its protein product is CAWTERGEGYEQYF. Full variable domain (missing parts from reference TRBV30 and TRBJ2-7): SQTIHQWPATLVQPVGSPLSLECTVEGTSNPNLYWYRQAAGRGLQLLFYSVGIGQISSEVPQNLSASRPQDRQFILSSKKLLLSDSGFYLCAWTERGEGYEQYFGPGTRLTVT.

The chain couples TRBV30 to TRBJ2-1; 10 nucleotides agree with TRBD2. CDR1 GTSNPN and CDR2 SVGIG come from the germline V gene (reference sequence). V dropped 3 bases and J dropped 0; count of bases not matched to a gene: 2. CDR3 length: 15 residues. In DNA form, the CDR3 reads TGTGCCTGGAGAGGACTAGCGGACTCCTACAATGAGCAGTTCTTC. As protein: CAWRGLADSYNEQFF.

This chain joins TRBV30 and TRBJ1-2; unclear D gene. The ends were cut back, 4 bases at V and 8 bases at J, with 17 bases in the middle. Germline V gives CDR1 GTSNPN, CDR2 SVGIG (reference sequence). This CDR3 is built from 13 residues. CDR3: CAWIPFKTDGYTF. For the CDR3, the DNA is TGTGCCTGGATCCCCTTCAAAACCGACGGCTACACCTTC.

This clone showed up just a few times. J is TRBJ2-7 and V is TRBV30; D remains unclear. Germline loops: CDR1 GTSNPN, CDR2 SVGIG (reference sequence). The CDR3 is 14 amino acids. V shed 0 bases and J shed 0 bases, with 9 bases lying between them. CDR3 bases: TGTGCCTGGAGTGTACTATCTGGCTCCTACGAGCAGTACTTC. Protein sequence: CAWSVLSGSYEQYF. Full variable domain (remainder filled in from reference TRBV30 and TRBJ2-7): SQTIHQWPATLVQPVGSPLSLECTVEGTSNPNLYWYRQAAGRGLQLLFYSVGIGQISSEVPQNLSASRPQDRQFILSSKKLLLSDSGFYLCAWSVLSGSYEQYFGPGTRLTVT.

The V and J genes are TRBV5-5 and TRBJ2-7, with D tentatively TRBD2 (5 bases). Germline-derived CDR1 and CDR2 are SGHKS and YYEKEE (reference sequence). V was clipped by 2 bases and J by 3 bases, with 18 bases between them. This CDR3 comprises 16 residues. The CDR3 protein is CASSLTMNPTNYEQYF. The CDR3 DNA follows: TGTGCCAGCAGCTTAACGATGAACCCGACTAACTACGAGCAGTACTTC.

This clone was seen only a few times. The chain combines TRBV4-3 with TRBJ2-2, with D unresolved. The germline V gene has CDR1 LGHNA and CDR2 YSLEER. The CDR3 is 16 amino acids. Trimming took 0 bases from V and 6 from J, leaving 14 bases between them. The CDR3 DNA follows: TGCGCCAGCAGCCAAGATCGGATACGAACGGCCGGGGAGCTGTTTTTT. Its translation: CASSQDRIRTAGELFF.

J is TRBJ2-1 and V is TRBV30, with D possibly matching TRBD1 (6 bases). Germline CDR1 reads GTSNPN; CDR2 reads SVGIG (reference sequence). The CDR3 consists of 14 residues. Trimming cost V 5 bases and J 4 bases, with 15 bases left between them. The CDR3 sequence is CAWHPGQVYNEQFF. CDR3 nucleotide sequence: TGTGCCTGGCACCCGGGACAAGTTTACAATGAGCAGTTCTTC.

The CDR3 reads CAWSRSGNSPLHF. The CDR3 DNA sequence: TGTGCCTGGAGCAGGTCAGGGAATTCACCCCTCCACTTT. The rearrangement joins TRBV30 to TRBJ1-6; tentative D call: TRBD1 (5 bases). Trimming removed 3 bases at V and 7 bases at J, with 10 bases between. The CDR3 totals 13 residues. Germline V lookup: CDR1 GTSNPN, CDR2 SVGIG (reference sequence).

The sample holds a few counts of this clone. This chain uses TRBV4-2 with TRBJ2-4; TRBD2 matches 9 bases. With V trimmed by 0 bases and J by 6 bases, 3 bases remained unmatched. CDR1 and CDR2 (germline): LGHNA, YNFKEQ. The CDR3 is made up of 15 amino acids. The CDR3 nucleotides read TGTGCCAGCAGCCAAGAGCGGGGGGGCCGAAACATTCAGTACTTC. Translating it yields CASSQERGGRNIQYF.

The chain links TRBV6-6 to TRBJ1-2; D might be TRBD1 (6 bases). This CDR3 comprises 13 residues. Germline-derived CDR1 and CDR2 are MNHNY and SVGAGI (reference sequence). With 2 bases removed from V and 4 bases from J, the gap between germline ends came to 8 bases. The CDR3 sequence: CASSYQGSYGYTF. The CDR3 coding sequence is TGTGCCAGCAGTTACCAGGGGTCCTATGGCTACACCTTC.

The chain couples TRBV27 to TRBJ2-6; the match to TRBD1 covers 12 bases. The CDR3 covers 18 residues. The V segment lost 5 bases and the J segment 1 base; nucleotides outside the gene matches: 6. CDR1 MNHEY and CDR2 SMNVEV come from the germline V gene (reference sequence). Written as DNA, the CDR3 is TGTGCCAGCAGTCCGGGGACAGGGGGCGCGTCTGGGGCCAACGTCCTGACTTTC. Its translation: CASSPGTGGASGANVLTF.

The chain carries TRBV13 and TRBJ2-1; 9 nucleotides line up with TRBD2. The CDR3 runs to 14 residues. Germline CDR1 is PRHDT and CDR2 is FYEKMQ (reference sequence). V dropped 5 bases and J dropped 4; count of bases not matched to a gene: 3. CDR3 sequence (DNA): TGTGCCAGCAGCCACACTAGCGGGTACAATGAGCAGTTCTTC. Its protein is CASSHTSGYNEQFF.

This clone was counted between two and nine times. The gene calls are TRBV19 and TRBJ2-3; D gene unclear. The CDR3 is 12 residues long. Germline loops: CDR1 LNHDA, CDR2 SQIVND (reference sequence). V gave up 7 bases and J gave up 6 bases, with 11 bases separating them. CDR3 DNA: TGTGCCAGTATGGGTCAAGCCGATACGCAGTATTTT. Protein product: CASMGQADTQYF.

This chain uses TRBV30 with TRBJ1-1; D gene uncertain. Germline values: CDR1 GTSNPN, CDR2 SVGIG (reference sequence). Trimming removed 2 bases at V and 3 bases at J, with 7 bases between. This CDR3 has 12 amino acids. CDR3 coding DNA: TGTGCCTGGAGTTACGGATACACTGAAGCTTTCTTT. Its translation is CAWSYGYTEAFF.

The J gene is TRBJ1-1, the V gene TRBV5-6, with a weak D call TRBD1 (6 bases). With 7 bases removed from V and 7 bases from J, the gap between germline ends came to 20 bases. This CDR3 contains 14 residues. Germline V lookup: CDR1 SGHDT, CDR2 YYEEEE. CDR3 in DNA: TGTGCCAGCCGGCCAGGGGAAGAGATCCTTGAAGCTTTCTTT. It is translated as CASRPGEEILEAFF.

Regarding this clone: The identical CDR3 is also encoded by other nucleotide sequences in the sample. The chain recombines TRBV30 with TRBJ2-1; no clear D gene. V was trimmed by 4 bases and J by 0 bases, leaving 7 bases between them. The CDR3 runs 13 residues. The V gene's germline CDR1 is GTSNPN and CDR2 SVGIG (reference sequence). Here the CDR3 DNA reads TGTGCCTGGAAAGGAAGCTCCTACAATGAGCAGTTCTTC. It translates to CAWKGSSYNEQFF.

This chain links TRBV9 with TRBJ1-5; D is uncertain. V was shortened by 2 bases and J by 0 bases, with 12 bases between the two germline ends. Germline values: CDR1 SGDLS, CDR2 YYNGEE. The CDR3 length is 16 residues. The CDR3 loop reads CASSVGNGDSNQPQHF. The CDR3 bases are TGTGCCAGCAGCGTCGGCAATGGGGATAGCAATCAGCCCCAGCATTTT. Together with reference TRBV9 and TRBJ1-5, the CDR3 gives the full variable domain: DSGVTQTPKHLITATGQRVTLRCSPRSGDLSVYWYQQSLDQGLQFLIQYYNGEERAKGNILERFSAQQFPDLHSELNLSSLELGDSALYFCASSVGNGDSNQPQHFGDGTRLSIL.

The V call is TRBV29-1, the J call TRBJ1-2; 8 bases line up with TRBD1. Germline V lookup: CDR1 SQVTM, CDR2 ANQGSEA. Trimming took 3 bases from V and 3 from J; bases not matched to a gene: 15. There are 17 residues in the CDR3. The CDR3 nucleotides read TGCAGCGTTGAGGACAGGGATGGAAGGTCAAATTACTATGGCTACACCTTC. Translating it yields CSVEDRDGRSNYYGYTF.

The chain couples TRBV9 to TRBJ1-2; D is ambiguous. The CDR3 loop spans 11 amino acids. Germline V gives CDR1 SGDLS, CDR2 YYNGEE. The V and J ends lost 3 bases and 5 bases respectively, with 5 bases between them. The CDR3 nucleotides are TGTGCCAGCAGCGGATCTTATGGCTACACCTTC. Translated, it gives CASSGSYGYTF.

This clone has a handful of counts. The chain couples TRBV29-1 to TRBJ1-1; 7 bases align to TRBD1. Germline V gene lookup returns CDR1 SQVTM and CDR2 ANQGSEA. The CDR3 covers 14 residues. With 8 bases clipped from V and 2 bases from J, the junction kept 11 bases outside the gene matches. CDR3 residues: CSIQGGKSNTEAFF. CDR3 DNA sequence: TGCAGCATCCAGGGGGGGAAATCTAACACTGAAGCTTTCTTT.

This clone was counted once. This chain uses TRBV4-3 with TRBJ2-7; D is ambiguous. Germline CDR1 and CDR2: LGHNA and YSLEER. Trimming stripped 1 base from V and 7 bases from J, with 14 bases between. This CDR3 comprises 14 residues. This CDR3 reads CASSQVRDQPEQYF. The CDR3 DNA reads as TGCGCCAGCAGCCAAGTTAGGGATCAACCGGAGCAGTACTTC.

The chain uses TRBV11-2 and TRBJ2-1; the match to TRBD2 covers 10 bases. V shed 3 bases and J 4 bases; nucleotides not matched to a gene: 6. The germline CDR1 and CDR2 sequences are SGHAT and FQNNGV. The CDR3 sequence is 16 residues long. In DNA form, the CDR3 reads TGTGCCAGCAGCTTCCTTAGTAGCGGGGGGTACAATGAGCAGTTCTTC. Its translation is CASSFLSSGGYNEQFF.

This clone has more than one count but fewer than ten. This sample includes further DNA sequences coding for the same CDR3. In DNA form, the CDR3 reads TGCGCCAGCAGCCAATCGTTGAACAATGAGCAGTTCTTC. Translation gives CASSQSLNNEQFF. This chain joins TRBV4-1 and TRBJ2-1, with D uncertain. In germline, CDR1 is MGHRA, CDR2 YSYEKL. This CDR3 has 13 amino acids. V was cut by 2 bases and J by 5 bases, with 7 bases left in between.

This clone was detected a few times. CDR3 sequence reads: CSVGSDEQFF. The CDR3 bases are TGCAGCGTTGGGTCTGATGAGCAGTTCTTC. The gene calls are TRBV29-1 and TRBJ2-1, with D hard to call. CDR3 length: 10 amino acids. V gave up 4 bases and J gave up 8 bases, with 6 bases separating them. CDR1 is SQVTM, CDR2 ANQGSEA, per germline.